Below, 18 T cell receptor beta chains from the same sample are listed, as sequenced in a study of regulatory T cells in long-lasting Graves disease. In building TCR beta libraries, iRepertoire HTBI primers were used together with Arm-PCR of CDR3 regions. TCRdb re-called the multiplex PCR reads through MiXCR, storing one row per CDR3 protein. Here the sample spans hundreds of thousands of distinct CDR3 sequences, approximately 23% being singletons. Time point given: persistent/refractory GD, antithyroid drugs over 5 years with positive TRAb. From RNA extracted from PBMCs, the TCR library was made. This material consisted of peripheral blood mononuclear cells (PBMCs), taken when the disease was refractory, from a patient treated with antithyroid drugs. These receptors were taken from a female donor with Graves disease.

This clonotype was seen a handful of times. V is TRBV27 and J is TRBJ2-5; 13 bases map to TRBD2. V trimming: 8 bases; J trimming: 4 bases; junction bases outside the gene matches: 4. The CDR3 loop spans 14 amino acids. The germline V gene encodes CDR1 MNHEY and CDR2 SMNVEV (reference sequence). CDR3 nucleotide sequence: TGTGCCAGCCGTACTAGCGGGGGGGCAGAGACCCAGTACTTC. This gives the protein CASRTSGGAETQYF.

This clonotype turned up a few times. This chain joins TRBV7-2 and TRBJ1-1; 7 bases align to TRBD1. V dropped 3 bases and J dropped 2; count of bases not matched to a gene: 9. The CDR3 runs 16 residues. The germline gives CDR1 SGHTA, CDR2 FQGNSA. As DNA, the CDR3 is TGTGCCAGCAGCTTCGAATCCGGGACAGTAAACACTGAAGCTTTCTTT. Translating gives CASSFESGTVNTEAFF. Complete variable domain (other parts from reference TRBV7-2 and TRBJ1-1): GAGVSQSPSNKVTEKGKDVELRCDPISGHTALYWYRQSLGQGLEFLIYFQGNSAPDKSGLPSDRFSAERTGGSVSTLTIQRTQQEDSAVYLCASSFESGTVNTEAFFGQGTRLTVV.

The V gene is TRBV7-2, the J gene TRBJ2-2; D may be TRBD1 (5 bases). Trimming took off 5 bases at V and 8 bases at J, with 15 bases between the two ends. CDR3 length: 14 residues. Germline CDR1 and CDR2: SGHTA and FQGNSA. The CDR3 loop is CASSQLSGMGELFF. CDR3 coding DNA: TGTGCCAGCAGCCAGCTTTCAGGGATGGGGGAGCTGTTTTTT. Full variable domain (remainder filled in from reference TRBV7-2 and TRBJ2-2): GAGVSQSPSNKVTEKGKDVELRCDPISGHTALYWYRQSLGQGLEFLIYFQGNSAPDKSGLPSDRFSAERTGGSVSTLTIQRTQQEDSAVYLCASSQLSGMGELFFGEGSRLTVL.

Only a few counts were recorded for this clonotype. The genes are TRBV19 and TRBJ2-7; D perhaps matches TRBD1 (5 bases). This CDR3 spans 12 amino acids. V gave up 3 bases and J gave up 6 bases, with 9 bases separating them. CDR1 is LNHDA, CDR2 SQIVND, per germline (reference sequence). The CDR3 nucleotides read TGTGCCAGTAGTATTCGAAGGGGCGAGCAGTACTTC. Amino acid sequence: CASSIRRGEQYF.

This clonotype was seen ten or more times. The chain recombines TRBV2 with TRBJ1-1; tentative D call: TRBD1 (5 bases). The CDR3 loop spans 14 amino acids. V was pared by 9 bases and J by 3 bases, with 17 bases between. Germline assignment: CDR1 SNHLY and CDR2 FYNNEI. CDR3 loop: CASWDWGDYTEAFF. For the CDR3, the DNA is TGTGCCAGTTGGGACTGGGGGGATTACACTGAAGCTTTCTTT. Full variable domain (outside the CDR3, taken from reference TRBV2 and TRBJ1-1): EPEVTQTPSHQVTQMGQEVILRCVPISNHLYFYWYRQILGQKVEFLVSFYNNEISEKSEIFDDQFSVERPDGSNFTLKIRSTKLEDSAMYFCASWDWGDYTEAFFGQGTRLTVV.

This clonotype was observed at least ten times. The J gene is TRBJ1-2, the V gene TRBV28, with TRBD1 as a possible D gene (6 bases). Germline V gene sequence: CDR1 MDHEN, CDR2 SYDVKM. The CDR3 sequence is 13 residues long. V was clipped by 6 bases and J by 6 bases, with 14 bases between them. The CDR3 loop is CASSNTGYNGYTF. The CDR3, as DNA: TGTGCCAGCAGCAACACAGGGTACAATGGCTACACCTTC.

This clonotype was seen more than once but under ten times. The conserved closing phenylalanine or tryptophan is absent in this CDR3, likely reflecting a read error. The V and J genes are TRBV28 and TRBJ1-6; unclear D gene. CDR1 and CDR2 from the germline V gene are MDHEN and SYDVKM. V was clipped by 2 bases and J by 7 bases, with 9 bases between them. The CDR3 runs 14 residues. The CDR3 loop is CASSLRRENSPLHL. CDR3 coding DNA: TGTGCCAGCAGTTTAAGAAGAGAGAATTCACCCCTCCACCTT.

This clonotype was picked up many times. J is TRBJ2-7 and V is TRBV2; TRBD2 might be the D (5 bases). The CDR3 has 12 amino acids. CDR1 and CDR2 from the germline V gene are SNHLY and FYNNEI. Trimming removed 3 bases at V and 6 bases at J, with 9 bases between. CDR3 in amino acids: CASSERRLEQYF. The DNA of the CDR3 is TGTGCCAGCAGTGAGCGGAGGCTCGAGCAGTACTTC.

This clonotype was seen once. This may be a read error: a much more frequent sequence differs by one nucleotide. The CDR3 sequence is CATSRDSGYGDTF. The CDR3 bases are TGTGCCACCAGCAGAGATTCGGGCTATGGCGACACCTTC. This chain joins TRBV15 and TRBJ1-2; D unresolved. The CDR3 covers 13 residues. CDR1 and CDR2 from the germline V gene are LNHNV and YYDKDF (reference sequence).

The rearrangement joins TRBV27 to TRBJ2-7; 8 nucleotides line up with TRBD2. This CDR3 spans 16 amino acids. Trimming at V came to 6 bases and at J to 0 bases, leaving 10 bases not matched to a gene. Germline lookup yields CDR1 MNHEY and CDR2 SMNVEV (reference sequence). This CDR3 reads CASSRLAGPISYEQYF. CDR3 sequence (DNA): TGTGCCAGCAGCCGGCTAGCGGGCCCGATCTCCTACGAGCAGTACTTC.

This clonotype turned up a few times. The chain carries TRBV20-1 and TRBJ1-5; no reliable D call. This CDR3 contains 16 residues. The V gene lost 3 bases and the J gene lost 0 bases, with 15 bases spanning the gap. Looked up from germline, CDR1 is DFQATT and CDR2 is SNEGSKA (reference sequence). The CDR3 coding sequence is TGCAGTGCTAGCCGGCCAGAAACTTATAGCAATCAGCCCCAGCATTTT. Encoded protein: CSASRPETYSNQPQHF.

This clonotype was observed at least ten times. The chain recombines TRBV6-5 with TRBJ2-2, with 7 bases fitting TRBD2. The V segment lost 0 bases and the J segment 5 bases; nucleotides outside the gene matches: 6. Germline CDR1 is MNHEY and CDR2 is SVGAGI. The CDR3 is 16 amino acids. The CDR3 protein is CASSYSGGGPTGELFF. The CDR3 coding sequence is TGTGCCAGCAGTTACTCGGGGGGAGGGCCGACCGGGGAGCTGTTTTTT.

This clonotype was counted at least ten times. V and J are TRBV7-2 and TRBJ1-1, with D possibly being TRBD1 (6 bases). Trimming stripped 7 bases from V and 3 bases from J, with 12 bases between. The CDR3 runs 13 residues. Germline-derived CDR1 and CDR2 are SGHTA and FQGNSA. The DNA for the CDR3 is TGTGCCAGCACACAGGGTGCCCACACTGAAGCTTTCTTT. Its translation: CASTQGAHTEAFF.

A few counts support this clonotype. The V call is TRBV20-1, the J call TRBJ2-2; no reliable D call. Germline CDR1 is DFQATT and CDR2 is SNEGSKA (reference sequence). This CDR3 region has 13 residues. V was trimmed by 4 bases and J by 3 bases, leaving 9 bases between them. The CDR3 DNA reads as TGCAGTGCTATCGGGCAGGACACCGGGGAGCTGTTTTTT. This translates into CSAIGQDTGELFF.

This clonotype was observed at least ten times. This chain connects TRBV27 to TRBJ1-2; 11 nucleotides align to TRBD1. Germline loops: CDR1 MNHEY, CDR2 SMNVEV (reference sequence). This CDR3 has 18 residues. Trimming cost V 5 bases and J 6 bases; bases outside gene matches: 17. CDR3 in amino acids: CASSRGTGGQKWRNGYTF. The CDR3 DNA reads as TGTGCCAGCAGTCGAGGGACAGGGGGGCAAAAATGGCGGAATGGCTACACCTTC.

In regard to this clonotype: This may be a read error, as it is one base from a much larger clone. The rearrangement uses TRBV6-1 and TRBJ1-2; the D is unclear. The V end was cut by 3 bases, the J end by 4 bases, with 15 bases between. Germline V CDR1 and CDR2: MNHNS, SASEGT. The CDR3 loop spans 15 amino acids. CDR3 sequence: CASSDMAAHGYGYTF. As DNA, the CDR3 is TGTGCCAGCAGTGATATGGCGGCCCATGGCTATGGCTACACCTTC.

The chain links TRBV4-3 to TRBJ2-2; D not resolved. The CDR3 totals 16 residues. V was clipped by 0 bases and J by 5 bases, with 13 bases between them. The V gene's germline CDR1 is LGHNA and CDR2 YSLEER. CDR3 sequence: CASSQDSSPVTGELFF. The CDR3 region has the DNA TGCGCCAGCAGCCAAGATAGTTCCCCGGTTACCGGGGAGCTGTTTTTT.

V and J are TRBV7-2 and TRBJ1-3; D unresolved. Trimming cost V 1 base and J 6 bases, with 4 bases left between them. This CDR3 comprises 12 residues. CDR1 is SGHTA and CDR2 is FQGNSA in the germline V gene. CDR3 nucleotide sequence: TGTGCCAGCAGCTTAGGCAAAAACACCATATATTTT. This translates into CASSLGKNTIYF.